The present TCR beta chain was sequenced within a study of blood T cell repertoires in COVID-19 (dated by TCRdb to 2018 to 2020). A note on the overall study: Samples covering the acute and convalescent phases of COVID-19 were provided by collaborators in the United States, Italy and Spain. The material from the prospective study consisted of cDNA or gDNA derived from T cells, B-cell-depleted T cells, or PBMCs. Deeply sampled blood TCRbeta repertoires from subjects exposed to, actively infected with, or recovered from COVID-19 were included in the dataset. The repertoires were released in a freely available public database intended as a resource for research on the immune response to SARS-CoV-2. The samples were drawn from the first 160 participants of the ongoing ImmuneRACE study and from 950 to 1,500 subjects provided by 6 global collaborators. Nearly every sample came with metadata listing a de-identified subject ID, COVID-19 status, age in years and sex. Where HLA class I and class II types were available, the types were taken from metadata supplied by the sample provider, not from assay-based typing. Paper-wide results and their limitations: How much clinical and demographic metadata was included differed by source and by participant, and the metadata was provided uncurated.

In the prospective study, participants were 18 to 89 years old, resided in 20 to 30 geographic areas of the United States, and were enrolled through a virtual design. Cohort assignment in the prospective study relied on participant-reported clinical history from a screening survey and a study questionnaire. Recovered participants in ImmuneRACE Cohort 3 were defined as having two consecutive negative NP/OP PCR tests, clearance from a healthcare professional, or resolution of symptoms. Each participant in the prospective study had whole blood, serum and a nasopharyngeal or oropharyngeal swab collected by mobile phlebotomists. Participants in the prospective study had the option to provide additional blood draws and questionnaires over a roughly two-month period. Blood samples from the prospective study were shipped frozen or at room temperature prior to DNA extraction. Concerning this clone itself: Its antigen specificity is not known. No base quality values were provided; no much bigger clone lies one nucleotide off.

The CDR3, cysteine through phenylalanine, is 15 amino acids long. The read is trimmed to its CDR3 DNA, 45 bases read in frame from base 1. For CDR1 and CDR2, the germline V gene (reference sequence) lists GTSNPN and SVGIG. Trimming removed 1 base from V and 6 bases from J; the gene matches leave 9 bases unexplained. The immunoSEQ Assay, a bias-controlled multiplex PCR, was used to amplify TCRbeta CDR3 regions from genomic DNA. Turning to the authors' computational methods: The number of nucleated cells in each sample was estimated from the amplification of reference gene primers within the assay. To quantify the absolute abundance of each unique TCRbeta CDR3 rearrangement, sequence reads were collapsed and filtered. For each sample, productive Simpson clonality was calculated as the square root of Simpson's diversity index across productive rearrangements. In its TCRdb copy, this immuneACCESS table keeps in-frame sequences only and misses some clones. Where compared with another copy, unresolved V genes explain less than half of these, and the others have no known cause. V and J calls and clone size are given by that table; D and trimming were obtained from the DNA. For this sample the table gives roughly 450,000 clones, of which less than 95% were detected only once. About 0.63% of the sample is held by the ten biggest clonotypes.

In this chain, TRBV30 is recombined with TRBJ2-7, with 10 junctional bases fitting TRBD1. The sequence was collected from a man between 18 and 29 years old who had recovered from COVID-19. Sequenced: PBMCs or T cells enriched from blood (not recorded which). CDR3 protein: CAWSAIPDRGREQYF. The DNA sequence reads TGTGCCTGGAGTGCCATCCCTGACAGGGGGCGCGAGCAGTACTTC.